The next 9 T cell receptor beta chains were all read from a single sample in a study of a mutant IDH1 vaccine in newly diagnosed glioma. Their antigen targets remain unknown. As to time point: week 11, during vaccination. Each dose delivered 300 ug of mutant IDH1 20-mer peptide subcutaneously with imiquimod. Produced via immunoSEQ multiplex PCR; TCRdb's table is partial and in-frame only. This sample carries 55,000 to 70,000 clones, 89% of them seen once, and the ten largest clones take more than 1.5%. The sample consisted of PBMCs, taken from a glioma patient whose treatment included an IDH1 peptide vaccine. These receptors all come from a man aged 40-55 years with glioma.

V usage is TRBV29-1 and J usage is TRBJ2-1, with D unresolved. The germline CDR1 and CDR2 sequences are SQVTM and ANQGSEA. V was pared by 3 bases and J by 0 bases, with 3 bases between. The CDR3 is 12 amino acids. DNA for the CDR3: TGCAGCGTTGATGTCTCCTACAATGAGCAGTTCTTC. It specifies CSVDVSYNEQFF.

This sequence joins TRBV6-1 and TRBJ1-5; D may be TRBD1 (6 bases). The CDR3 spans 13 residues. Germline loops: CDR1 MNHNS, CDR2 SASEGT. V was shortened by 4 bases and J by 7 bases, with 11 bases between the two germline ends. In DNA, the CDR3 is TGTGCCAGCAGTGTTTCAGGGGAACAGCCCCAGCATTTT. Protein product: CASSVSGEQPQHF.

This chain joins TRBV5-4 and TRBJ1-3; D is possibly TRBD1 (5 bases). CDR1 and CDR2 from the germline V gene are SGHNT and YYREEE (reference sequence). V lost 0 bases and J lost 4, with 17 bases in between. This CDR3 contains 17 residues. For the CDR3, the DNA is TGTGCCAGCAGCTTGGATGCAGGGAGGTTTCCCGGAAACACCATATATTTT. Its protein is CASSLDAGRFPGNTIYF.

The V gene is TRBV10-1, the J gene TRBJ2-4; possible D gene TRBD1, 6 bases. CDR3 size: 16 residues. V was cut by 6 bases and J by 0 bases, with 15 bases left in between. Germline values: CDR1 WNHNN, CDR2 SYGVQD (reference sequence). The CDR3 reads CASSDRTDLAKNIQYF. The CDR3, as DNA: TGCGCCAGCAGCGATCGGACAGATTTAGCCAAAAACATTCAGTACTTC.

The rearrangement links TRBV15 to TRBJ2-3; 12 nucleotides line up with TRBD2. Germline assignment: CDR1 LNHNV and CDR2 YYDKDF (reference sequence). The CDR3 covers 17 residues. J lost 5 bases, V lost 5 bases, and 11 bases had no gene match. CDR3 sequence reads: CATSGFRLAGVRDTQYF. In DNA form, the CDR3 reads TGTGCCACCAGCGGATTTCGACTAGCGGGAGTGAGAGATACGCAGTATTTT.

This sequence joins TRBV7-2 and TRBJ1-2, with no clear D. CDR1 is SGHTA and CDR2 is FQGNSA in the germline V gene. V was clipped by 5 bases and J by 2 bases, with 6 bases between them. The CDR3 totals 12 residues. CDR3 sequence reads: CASSPENYGYTF. As DNA, the CDR3 is TGTGCCAGCAGCCCAGAGAACTATGGCTACACCTTC.

This clone occurred once. The V and J genes are TRBV19 and TRBJ1-1; TRBD1 is a possible D gene (6 bases). This CDR3 is built from 13 residues. CDR1 LNHDA and CDR2 SQIVND come from the germline V gene (reference sequence). Between the trimmed V and J ends, which lost 4 bases and 4 bases, there was a span of 10 bases. The CDR3 DNA sequence: TGTGCCAGTAGTACCCAGACAGGCACTGAAGCTTTCTTT. This translates into CASSTQTGTEAFF. Full variable domain (outside the CDR3, taken from reference TRBV19 and TRBJ1-1): DGGITQSPKYLFRKEGQNVTLSCEQNLNHDAMYWYRQDPGQGLRLIYYSQIVNDFQKGDIAEGYSVSREKKESFPLTVTSAQKNPTAFYLCASSTQTGTEAFFGQGTRLTVV.

The chain employs TRBV29-1 and TRBJ2-3; 7 bases are shared with TRBD2. CDR1 is SQVTM and CDR2 is ANQGSEA in the germline V gene. CDR3 size: 14 residues. The V segment lost 7 bases and the J segment 2 bases; nucleotides outside the gene matches: 9. CDR3 sequence: CSGQRDAYTDTQYF. DNA of the CDR3: TGCAGCGGGCAGCGGGACGCCTACACAGATACGCAGTATTTT.

The CDR3 nucleotides read TGTGCCAGCAGCTTAGCAGGGACTTCCCTGGAGCGGTACGTC. Its protein product is CASSLAGTSLERYV. The V gene is TRBV11-1, the J gene TRBJ2-7; possibly TRBD2 for D (6 bases). CDR1 and CDR2 (germline): SGHAT, FQDESV (reference sequence). There are 14 residues in the CDR3.